This TCR beta chain appears in the sequencing data of a study of cytomegalovirus exposure and HLA in healthy donors. Findings and caveats of the study: Later analysis demonstrated an association between a missense DCLRE1C variant and TCR beta V- and J-gene trimming. TCR beta sequences numbering 15,000 to 20,000 were associated with HLA alleles at 0.05 false discovery rate in a later analysis. It was only CMV serostatus that was available as immune exposure information.

Looked up from germline, CDR1 is MNHEY and CDR2 is SVGAGI. The CDR3 extends over 15 amino acids. The ends lost 2 bases at V and 2 bases at J; junction bases unmatched: 3. The PCR had 60 Vbeta and 13 Jbeta primers. Clones were sequenced by immunoSEQ multiplex PCR, and TCRdb holds only the in-frame ones, with some missing. Of around 230,000 clones in the sample, about three quarters were seen once. This clone has just a few counts. Its antigen is as yet unknown. Sequencing used PBMCs. This TCR was sampled from a boy aged 5-17 years in good health and CMV-seronegative. The gene calls are TRBV6-5 and TRBJ2-7, with TRBD2 identical over 10 bases. The CDR3: CASSYGLAATYEQYF. CDR3 bases: TGTGCCAGCAGTTACGGACTAGCGGCGACCTACGAGCAGTACTTC.